The 30 T cell receptor beta chains given below trace back to one sample, sequenced in a study of blood T cell repertoires in COVID-19. Assay used: immunoSEQ multiplex PCR; TCRdb lists only in-frame clones, some missing. Here the sample spans fewer than 140,000 clones, approximately 84% being singletons. Specimen: peripheral blood. The receptors stem from a woman aged 55-69 years with acute or convalescent COVID-19.

The chain is built from TRBV6-6 and TRBJ1-6, with D unresolved. Germline assignment: CDR1 MNHNY and CDR2 SVGAGI (reference sequence). V was shortened by 2 bases and J by 4 bases, with 6 bases between the two germline ends. The length of the CDR3 is 14 residues. Here the CDR3 DNA reads TGTGCCAGCAGTTACCAACAGTATAATTCACCCCTCCACTTT. This codes for CASSYQQYNSPLHF.

J is TRBJ1-1 and V is TRBV5-1; possible D gene TRBD1, 6 bases. Trimming stripped 4 bases from V and 3 bases from J, with 19 bases between. Germline V gene lookup returns CDR1 SGHRS and CDR2 YFSETQ. This CDR3 has 16 amino acids. In DNA form, the CDR3 reads TGCGCCAGCAGCAGGGGGTTCGGGGATGGGTACACTGAAGCTTTCTTT. This translates into CASSRGFGDGYTEAFF.

The chain couples TRBV3-1 (or the pseudogene TRBV3-2) to TRBJ2-5, with D unclear. The CDR3 is made up of 12 amino acids. The V and J ends lost 4 bases and 5 bases respectively, with 8 bases between them. Germline values: CDR1 LGHDT, CDR2 YNNKEL (reference sequence). The CDR3 DNA sequence: TGTGCCAGCAGCCCATCTCGGGAGACCCAGTACTTC. Amino acids: CASSPSRETQYF.

The count of this clone is one. J is TRBJ2-1 and V is TRBV10-3; the match to TRBD2 covers 9 bases. Germline assignment: CDR1 ENHRY and CDR2 SYGVKD. After removal of 10 bases from V and 0 bases from J, the junction contained 7 bases not matched to a gene. The CDR3 covers 15 residues. CDR3 residues: CATVDSGSSYNEQFF. DNA for the CDR3: TGTGCCACAGTAGATAGCGGGAGCTCCTACAATGAGCAGTTCTTC.

The CDR3 nucleotides are TGTGCCAGCAGTTTCCGACAGCGGAGGGGATCTGAAGCTTTCTTT. Amino acid sequence: CASSFRQRRGSEAFF. The chain combines TRBV27 with TRBJ1-1; D may be TRBD1 (5 bases). V lost 3 bases, J lost 6 bases, and 17 bases lay in between. The CDR3 contains 15 residues. The V gene's germline CDR1 is MNHEY and CDR2 SMNVEV (reference sequence).

V gene TRBV27 combines with J gene TRBJ2-7, with 10 bases that match TRBD2. The CDR3 runs to 16 residues. The V gene's germline CDR1 is MNHEY and CDR2 SMNVEV (reference sequence). After removal of 5 bases from V and 2 bases from J, the junction contained 9 bases not matched to a gene. CDR3 residues: CASSPLAGVSTYEQYF. CDR3 DNA: TGTGCCAGCAGTCCTCTAGCGGGAGTGAGCACCTACGAGCAGTACTTC.

J is TRBJ2-3 and V is TRBV2; D perhaps matches TRBD2 (6 bases). From germline, CDR1 is SNHLY and CDR2 FYNNEI. This CDR3 is 14 amino acids long. V shed 4 bases and J shed 4 bases, with 12 bases lying between them. The DNA for the CDR3 is TGTGCCAGCAGTGTTATTGCGGGGTCAGATACGCAGTATTTT. Amino acid sequence: CASSVIAGSDTQYF. The full variable domain, rest sourced from reference TRBV2 and TRBJ2-3, is EPEVTQTPSHQVTQMGQEVILRCVPISNHLYFYWYRQILGQKVEFLVSFYNNEISEKSEIFDDQFSVERPDGSNFTLKIRSTKLEDSAMYFCASSVIAGSDTQYFGPGTRLTVL.

The chain's CDR3 is CASSLQGAYEQYF. DNA of the CDR3: TGTGCCAGCAGCTTACAGGGGGCCTACGAGCAGTACTTC. The V gene is TRBV7-2, the J gene TRBJ2-7, with 7 bases aligning to TRBD1. V gave up 2 bases and J gave up 2 bases; unmatched junction bases: 0. CDR3 length: 13 amino acids. The germline V gene encodes CDR1 SGHTA and CDR2 FQGNSA.

The chain joins TRBV7-9 to TRBJ2-3, with D perhaps TRBD2 (5 bases). This CDR3 has 14 amino acids. The germline V gene has CDR1 SEHNR and CDR2 FQNEAQ (reference sequence). Trimming removed 5 bases from V and 2 bases from J, with 11 bases in between. The CDR3 region has the DNA TGTGCCAGCAGCGTTACTAGAGACACAGATACGCAGTATTTT. It codes for CASSVTRDTDTQYF.

The V call is TRBV3-1 (or the pseudogene TRBV3-2), the J call TRBJ1-5, with D tentatively TRBD1 (5 bases). Between the trimmed V and J ends, which lost 1 base and 0 bases, there was a span of 13 bases. The CDR3 is 17 residues long. Germline V CDR1 and CDR2: LGHDT, YNNKEL (reference sequence). The CDR3 bases are TGTGCCAGCAGCCAAGGGTTGGCAGGGTATAGCAATCAGCCCCAGCATTTT. Residues: CASSQGLAGYSNQPQHF.

This clone showed up just once. The chain links TRBV7-2 to TRBJ2-5, with 10 bases that match TRBD2. Trimming cost V 1 base and J 4 bases; bases outside gene matches: 9. The germline CDR1 and CDR2 sequences are SGHTA and FQGNSA. The CDR3 consists of 17 residues. CDR3 region: CASSLDSLAGVGETQYF. As DNA, the CDR3 is TGTGCCAGCAGCTTAGACAGCCTAGCGGGAGTCGGAGAGACCCAGTACTTC.

V usage is TRBV6-6 and J usage is TRBJ1-1; D remains unclear. Trimming pared 6 bases from V and 10 bases from J, leaving 18 bases between. Germline V gene data show CDR1 as MNHNY and CDR2 as SVGAGI (reference sequence). The CDR3 covers 13 residues. The DNA of the CDR3 is TGTGCCAGCAGCCCTCCGCAGGCCCCCACAGCTTTCTTT. Residues: CASSPPQAPTAFF.

The chain joins TRBV4-1 to TRBJ2-3; possibly TRBD1 for D (6 bases). Deletions cut 0 bases from V and 10 bases from J, with 11 bases between. The CDR3 is 13 residues long. The germline V gene has CDR1 MGHRA and CDR2 YSYEKL. The CDR3 coding sequence is TGCGCCAGCAGCCAAGATTTACAGGGCCCGCAGTATTTT. It yields the protein CASSQDLQGPQYF.

The chain carries TRBV6-5 and TRBJ1-5, with a tentative D call TRBD1 (5 bases). Germline V gene lookup returns CDR1 MNHEY and CDR2 SVGAGI. The CDR3 contains 13 residues. The chain's CDR3 is CATGEQANQPQHF. CDR3 DNA sequence: TGTGCTACGGGGGAGCAGGCTAATCAGCCCCAGCATTTT.

The chain carries TRBV10-3 and TRBJ1-1, with no clear D. The CDR3 spans 13 residues. Germline V gene data show CDR1 as ENHRY and CDR2 as SYGVKD. Trimming removed 2 bases at V and 3 bases at J, with 7 bases between. CDR3 DNA sequence: TGTGCCATCAGTGAGCGGGTACACACTGAAGCTTTCTTT. As protein: CAISERVHTEAFF.

By proportion, this clone is medium-sized. V is TRBV18 and J is TRBJ2-1; 10 nucleotides line up with TRBD1. V was pared by 2 bases and J by 4 bases, with 5 bases of the junction left unmatched. The CDR3 extends over 16 amino acids. Looked up from germline, CDR1 is KGHSH and CDR2 is LQKENI. The CDR3 nucleotides are TGTGCCAGCTCACCAATTGGGACAGGGGCGTACAATGAGCAGTTCTTC. It is translated as CASSPIGTGAYNEQFF.

The gene calls are TRBV19 and TRBJ2-1, with 9 bases that match TRBD1. The CDR3 runs 17 residues. Germline CDR1 LNHDA, CDR2 SQIVND (reference sequence). The V gene end was trimmed by 5 bases and the J gene end by 5 bases; junction bases not matched to a gene: 13. In DNA form, the CDR3 reads TGTGCCAGTAGTTTCGGACAGGGGATAATCGCCGACAATGAGCAGTTCTTC. Translation: CASSFGQGIIADNEQFF.

This clone was detected only once. This sequence joins TRBV27 and TRBJ1-1, with D possibly matching TRBD1 (6 bases). This CDR3 region has 13 residues. The germline gives CDR1 MNHEY, CDR2 SMNVEV (reference sequence). V was pared by 3 bases and J by 5 bases, with 10 bases between. The CDR3 DNA reads as TGTGCCAGCAGTTTGGACAGATGGACTGAAGCTTTCTTT. Translated: CASSLDRWTEAFF.

This chain uses TRBV6-1 with TRBJ1-1; maybe TRBD1 (5 bases). The germline V and J ends were trimmed by 2 bases and 11 bases, with 9 bases remaining between them. CDR3 length: 11 amino acids. Germline values: CDR1 MNHNS, CDR2 SASEGT. The CDR3 DNA follows: TGTGCCAGCAGTGAAATAGGGGCTGCTTTCTTT. The encoded protein is CASSEIGAAFF.

The chain has TRBV20-1 and TRBJ2-5; 7 bases map to TRBD1. J lost 2 bases, V lost 4 bases, and 4 bases had no gene match. Germline loops: CDR1 DFQATT, CDR2 SNEGSKA (reference sequence). The CDR3 consists of 13 residues. The CDR3 region has the DNA TGCAGTGCTAATGACAGGGTGCAAGAGACCCAGTACTTC. The encoded protein is CSANDRVQETQYF.

This clone has a single count. V is TRBV28 and J is TRBJ2-5; 7 bases are a match to TRBD2. From germline, CDR1 is MDHEN and CDR2 SYDVKM. Unmatched junction bases numbered 6, after V lost 3 bases and J lost 2 bases. This CDR3 spans 15 amino acids. The CDR3, as DNA: TGTGCCAGCAGTTTTTTTACTAGCGCTCAAGAGACCCAGTACTTC. Encoded protein: CASSFFTSAQETQYF.

As DNA, the CDR3 is TGCAGCCCAGACACTAACACTGAAGCTTTCTTT. It translates to CSPDTNTEAFF. V usage is TRBV20-1 and J usage is TRBJ1-1; D is ambiguous. This CDR3 comprises 11 residues. Germline assignment: CDR1 DFQATT and CDR2 SNEGSKA (reference sequence).

This clone was picked up one time. This rearrangement joins TRBV7-2 to TRBJ2-1; the D gene is possibly TRBD1 (6 bases). The ends were cut back, 1 base at V and 8 bases at J, with 9 bases in the middle. This CDR3 has 13 residues. Germline CDR1 and CDR2: SGHTA and FQGNSA. The chain's CDR3 is CASSLVGGYEQFF. CDR3 DNA: TGTGCCAGCAGCTTAGTTGGGGGCTATGAGCAGTTCTTC.

This clone was recorded once. The chain couples TRBV2 to TRBJ1-2; 9 bases fit TRBD1. This CDR3 has 14 residues. Germline V gene data show CDR1 as SNHLY and CDR2 as FYNNEI. Losses at the gene ends were 2 bases for V and 3 bases for J; bases not matched to a gene: 1. CDR3 bases: TGTGCCAGCAGTGAACGGACAGGGGACTATGGCTACACCTTC. The encoded protein is CASSERTGDYGYTF.

The genes are TRBV5-1 and TRBJ1-1, with no clear D. CDR1 and CDR2 (germline): SGHRS, YFSETQ. This CDR3 has 15 residues. Deletions cut 0 bases from V and 5 bases from J, with 14 bases between. CDR3 sequence reads: CASSLDSGRDTEAFF. The DNA for the CDR3 is TGCGCCAGCAGCTTGGACAGCGGTAGAGATACTGAAGCTTTCTTT.

The genes are TRBV4-2 and TRBJ2-6, with 7 bases fitting TRBD2. V lost 3 bases and J lost 2; bases outside the gene matches: 4. The length of the CDR3 is 16 residues. Germline CDR1 reads LGHNA; CDR2 reads YNFKEQ. The CDR3 coding sequence is TGTGCCAGCAGCCAGGCGAGCGGGGCTGGGGCCAACGTCCTGACTTTC. It encodes CASSQASGAGANVLTF.

This rearrangement joins TRBV29-1 to TRBJ1-1; D remains unclear. Germline assignment: CDR1 SQVTM and CDR2 ANQGSEA. The V and J ends lost 3 bases and 1 base respectively, with 9 bases between them. The CDR3 is made up of 13 amino acids. The CDR3 sequence: CSVDGGRNTEAFF. CDR3 sequence (DNA): TGCAGCGTTGATGGAGGTCGGAACACTGAAGCTTTCTTT.

The chain uses TRBV6-6 and TRBJ1-6; 9 bases fit TRBD1. Germline CDR1 reads MNHNY; CDR2 reads SVGAGI (reference sequence). The CDR3 loop spans 15 amino acids. With V trimmed by 6 bases and J by 7 bases, 7 bases remained unmatched. The CDR3 spells CASSHGDRVNSPLHF. Written as DNA, the CDR3 is TGTGCCAGCAGCCATGGGGACAGGGTAAATTCACCCCTCCACTTT.

This CDR3 is CASSTGYWDEQYF. The CDR3 coding sequence is TGTGCCAGCAGTACAGGGTACTGGGACGAGCAGTACTTC. V and J are TRBV5-6 and TRBJ2-7, with TRBD1 as a possible D gene (6 bases). Between the trimmed V and J ends, which lost 5 bases and 5 bases, there was a span of 14 bases. CDR1 and CDR2 (germline): SGHDT, YYEEEE. There are 13 residues in the CDR3.

This chain uses TRBV19 with TRBJ1-1; 8 bases are shared with TRBD1. V was pared by 3 bases and J by 3 bases, with 0 bases of the junction left unmatched. The CDR3 contains 13 residues. The V gene's germline CDR1 is LNHDA and CDR2 SQIVND (reference sequence). CDR3 sequence: CASSMDRDTEAFF. The DNA for the CDR3 is TGTGCCAGTAGTATGGACAGGGACACTGAAGCTTTCTTT. The full variable domain, with the rest looked up from reference TRBV19 and TRBJ1-1, is DGGITQSPKYLFRKEGQNVTLSCEQNLNHDAMYWYRQDPGQGLRLIYYSQIVNDFQKGDIAEGYSVSREKKESFPLTVTSAQKNPTAFYLCASSMDRDTEAFFGQGTRLTVV.